One T cell receptor beta chain is described in this entry. Sequencing was performed with immunoSEQ multiplex PCR; in TCRdb, only in-frame clones are kept and a portion is missing. The sample holds about 200,000 clones, roughly 91% seen once. The record originates from a study of blood T cell repertoires in COVID-19. Germline V lookup: CDR1 DFQATT, CDR2 SNEGSKA (reference sequence). CDR3 length: 15 residues. Trimming removed 3 bases at V and 2 bases at J, with 14 bases between. The sample taken for sequencing was peripheral blood. This rearrangement joins TRBV20-1 to TRBJ2-1; possible D gene TRBD1, 6 bases. This sequence originates from a human donor in a cohort sampled during active COVID-19. The CDR3 nucleotides read TGCAGTGCTAGTTCGGAAGAGGGGGCCTACAATGAGCAGTTCTTC. Residues: CSASSEEGAYNEQFF.